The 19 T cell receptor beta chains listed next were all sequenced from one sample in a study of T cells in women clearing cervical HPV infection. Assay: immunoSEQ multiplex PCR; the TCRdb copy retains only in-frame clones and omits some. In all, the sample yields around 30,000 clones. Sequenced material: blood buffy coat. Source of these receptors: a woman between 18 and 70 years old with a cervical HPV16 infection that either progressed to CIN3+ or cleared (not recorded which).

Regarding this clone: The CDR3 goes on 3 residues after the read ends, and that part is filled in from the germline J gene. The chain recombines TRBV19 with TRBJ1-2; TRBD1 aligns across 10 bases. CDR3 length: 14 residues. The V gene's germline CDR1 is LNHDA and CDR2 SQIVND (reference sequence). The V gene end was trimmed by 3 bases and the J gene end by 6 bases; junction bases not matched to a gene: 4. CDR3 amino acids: CASSIGTGEDGYTF. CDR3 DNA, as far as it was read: TGTGCCAGTAGTATTGGGACAGGGGAGGATGGC.

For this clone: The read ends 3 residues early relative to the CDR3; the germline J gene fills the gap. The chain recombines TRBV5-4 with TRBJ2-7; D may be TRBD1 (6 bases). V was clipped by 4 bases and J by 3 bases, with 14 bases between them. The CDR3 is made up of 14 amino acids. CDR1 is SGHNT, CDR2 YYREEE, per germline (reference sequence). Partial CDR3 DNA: TGTGCCAGCAGCCGTACAGGGTGGATCTACGAG. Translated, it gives CASSRTGWIYE. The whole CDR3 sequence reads CASSRTGWIYEQYF.

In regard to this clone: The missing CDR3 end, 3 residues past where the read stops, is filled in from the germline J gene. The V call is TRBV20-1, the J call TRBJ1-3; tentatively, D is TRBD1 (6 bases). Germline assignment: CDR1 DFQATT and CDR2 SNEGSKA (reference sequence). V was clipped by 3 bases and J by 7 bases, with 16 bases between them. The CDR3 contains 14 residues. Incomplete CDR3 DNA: TGCAGTGCTAGTCCAACAGGGATGGGGAACACC. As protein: CSASPTGMGNT. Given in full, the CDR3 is CSASPTGMGNTIYF.

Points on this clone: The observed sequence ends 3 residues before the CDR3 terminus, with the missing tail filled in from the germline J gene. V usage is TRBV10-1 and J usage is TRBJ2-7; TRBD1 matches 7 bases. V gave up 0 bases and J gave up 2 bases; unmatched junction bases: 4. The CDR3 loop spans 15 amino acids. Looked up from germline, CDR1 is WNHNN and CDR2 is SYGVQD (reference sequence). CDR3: CASSESGTETYEQYF. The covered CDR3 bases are TGCGCCAGCAGTGAGTCAGGGACAGAGACCTACGAG.

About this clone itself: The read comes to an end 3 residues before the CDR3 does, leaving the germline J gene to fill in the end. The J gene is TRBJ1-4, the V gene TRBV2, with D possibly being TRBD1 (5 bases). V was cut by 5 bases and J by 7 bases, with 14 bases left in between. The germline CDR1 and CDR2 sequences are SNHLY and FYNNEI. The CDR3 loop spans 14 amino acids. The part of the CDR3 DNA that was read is TGTGCCAGCAGTCGGACAAACGGTGTTGAAAAA. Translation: CASSRTNGVEK. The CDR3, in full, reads CASSRTNGVEKLFF. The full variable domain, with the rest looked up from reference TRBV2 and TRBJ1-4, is EPEVTQTPSHQVTQMGQEVILRCVPISNHLYFYWYRQILGQKVEFLVSFYNNEISEKSEIFDDQFSVERPDGSNFTLKIRSTKLEDSAMYFCASSRTNGVEKLFFGSGTQLSVL.

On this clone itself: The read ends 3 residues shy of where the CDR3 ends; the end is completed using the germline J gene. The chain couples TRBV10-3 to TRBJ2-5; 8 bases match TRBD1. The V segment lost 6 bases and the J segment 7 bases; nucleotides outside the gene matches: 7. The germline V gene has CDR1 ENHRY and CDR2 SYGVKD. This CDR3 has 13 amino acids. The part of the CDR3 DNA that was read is TGTGCCATCAGCTTAGACAGGGGCGGGACC. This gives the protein CAISLDRGGT. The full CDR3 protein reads CAISLDRGGTQYF.

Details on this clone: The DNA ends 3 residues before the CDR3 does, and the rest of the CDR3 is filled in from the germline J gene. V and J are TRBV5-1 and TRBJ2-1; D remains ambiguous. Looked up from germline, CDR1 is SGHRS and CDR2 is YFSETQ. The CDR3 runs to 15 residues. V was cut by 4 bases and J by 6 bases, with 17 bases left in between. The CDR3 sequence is CASSPELARINEQFF. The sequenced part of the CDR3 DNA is TGCGCCAGCAGCCCCGAGCTGGCGCGGATCAATGAG.

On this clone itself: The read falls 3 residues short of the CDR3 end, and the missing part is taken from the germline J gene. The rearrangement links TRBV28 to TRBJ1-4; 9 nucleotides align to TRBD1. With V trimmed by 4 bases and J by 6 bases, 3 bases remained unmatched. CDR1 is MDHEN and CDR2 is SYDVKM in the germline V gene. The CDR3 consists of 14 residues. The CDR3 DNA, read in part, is TGTGCCAGCAGTTACAGGGGGCGCGATGAAAAA. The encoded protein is CASSYRGRDEK. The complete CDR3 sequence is CASSYRGRDEKLFF.

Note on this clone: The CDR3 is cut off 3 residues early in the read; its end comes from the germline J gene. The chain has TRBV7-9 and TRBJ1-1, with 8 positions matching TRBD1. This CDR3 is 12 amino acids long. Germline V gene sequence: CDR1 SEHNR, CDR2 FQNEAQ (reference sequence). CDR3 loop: CASSLTGDEAFF. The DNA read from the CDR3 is TGTGCCAGCAGCTTGACAGGGGACGAG.

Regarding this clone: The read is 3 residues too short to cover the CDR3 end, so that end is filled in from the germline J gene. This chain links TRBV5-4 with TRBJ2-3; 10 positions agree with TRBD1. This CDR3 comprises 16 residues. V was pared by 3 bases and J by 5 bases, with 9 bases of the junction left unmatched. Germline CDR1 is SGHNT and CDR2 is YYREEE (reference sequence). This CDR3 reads CASSWGGTGVQDTQYF. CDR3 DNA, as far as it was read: TGTGCCAGCAGCTGGGGGGGGACAGGGGTGCAAGATACG.

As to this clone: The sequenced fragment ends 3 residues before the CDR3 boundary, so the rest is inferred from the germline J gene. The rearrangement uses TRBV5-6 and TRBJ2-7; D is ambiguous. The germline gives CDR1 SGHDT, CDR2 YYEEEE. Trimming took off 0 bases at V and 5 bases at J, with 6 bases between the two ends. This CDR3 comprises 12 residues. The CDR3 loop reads CASSLGADEQYF. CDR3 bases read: TGTGCCAGCAGCTTGGGAGCTGACGAG.

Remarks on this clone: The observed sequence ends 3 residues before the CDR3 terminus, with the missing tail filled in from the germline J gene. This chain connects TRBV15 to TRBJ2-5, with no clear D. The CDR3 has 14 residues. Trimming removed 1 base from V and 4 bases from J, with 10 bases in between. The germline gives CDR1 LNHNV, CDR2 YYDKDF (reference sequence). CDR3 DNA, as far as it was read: TGTGCCACCAGCAGAGTTCGGTTTTTAGAGACC. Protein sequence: CATSRVRFLET. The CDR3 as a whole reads CATSRVRFLETQYF.

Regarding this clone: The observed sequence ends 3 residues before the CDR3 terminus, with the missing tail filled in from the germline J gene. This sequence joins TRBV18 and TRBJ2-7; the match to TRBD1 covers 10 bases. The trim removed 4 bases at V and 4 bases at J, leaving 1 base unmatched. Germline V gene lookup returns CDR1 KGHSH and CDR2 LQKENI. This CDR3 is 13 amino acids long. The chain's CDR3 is CASSLGQGYEQYF. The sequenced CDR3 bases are TGTGCCAGCTCACTGGGACAGGGGTACGAG.

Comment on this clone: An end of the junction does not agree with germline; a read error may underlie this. The CDR3 bases that were read are TGTGCCAGCAGCGAAGGTGGCACCTTCTATGGC. As protein: CASSEGGTFYG. The complete CDR3 protein is CASSEGGTFYGYTF. This rearrangement joins TRBV6-1 to TRBJ1-2; unclear D gene. The sequenced fragment ends 3 residues before the CDR3 boundary, so the rest is inferred from the germline J gene. This CDR3 is 14 amino acids long. In germline, CDR1 is MNHNS, CDR2 SASEGT.

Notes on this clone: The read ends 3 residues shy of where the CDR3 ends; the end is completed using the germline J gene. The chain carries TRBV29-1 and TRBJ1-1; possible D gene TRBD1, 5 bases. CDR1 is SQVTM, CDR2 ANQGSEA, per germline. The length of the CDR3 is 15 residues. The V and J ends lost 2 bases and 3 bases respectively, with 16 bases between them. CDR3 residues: CSVEPGLSPYTEAFF. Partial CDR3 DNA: TGCAGCGTTGAACCGGGACTCAGCCCTTACACTGAA.

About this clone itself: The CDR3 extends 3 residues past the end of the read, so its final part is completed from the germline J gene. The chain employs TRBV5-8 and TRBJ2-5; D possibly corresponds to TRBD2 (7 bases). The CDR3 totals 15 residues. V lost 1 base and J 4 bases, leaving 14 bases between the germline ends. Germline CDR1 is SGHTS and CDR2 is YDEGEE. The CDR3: CASSLFRGARETQYF. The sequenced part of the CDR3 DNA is TGTGCCAGCAGCTTGTTCCGGGGGGCGAGAGAGACC.

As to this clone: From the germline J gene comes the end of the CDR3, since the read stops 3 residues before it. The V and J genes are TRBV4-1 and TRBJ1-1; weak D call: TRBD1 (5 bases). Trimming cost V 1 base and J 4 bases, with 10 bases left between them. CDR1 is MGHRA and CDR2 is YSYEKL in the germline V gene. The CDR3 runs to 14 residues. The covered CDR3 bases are TGCGCCAGCAGCCAAGTTCAGGGTGGCACTGAA. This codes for CASSQVQGGTE. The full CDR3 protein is CASSQVQGGTEAFF.

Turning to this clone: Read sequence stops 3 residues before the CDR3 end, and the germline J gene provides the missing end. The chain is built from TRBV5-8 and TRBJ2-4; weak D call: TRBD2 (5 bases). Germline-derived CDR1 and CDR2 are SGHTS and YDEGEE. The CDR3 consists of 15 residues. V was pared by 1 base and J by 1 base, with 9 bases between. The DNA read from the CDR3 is TGTGCCAGCAGCTTGTGGGAGCGGGCCAAAAACATT. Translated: CASSLWERAKNI. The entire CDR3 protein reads CASSLWERAKNIQYF.

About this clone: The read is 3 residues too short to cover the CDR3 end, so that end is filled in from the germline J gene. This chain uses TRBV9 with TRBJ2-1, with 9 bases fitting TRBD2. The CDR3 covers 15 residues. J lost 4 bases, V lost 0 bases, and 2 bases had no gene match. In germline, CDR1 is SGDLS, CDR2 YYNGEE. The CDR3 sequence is CASSVVSGGYNEQFF. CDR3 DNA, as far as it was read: TGTGCCAGCAGCGTAGTTAGCGGGGGTTACAATGAG.